The clone carrying this TCR beta chain was counted at least ten times. What it recognizes is unknown. A junction end diverges from the germline sequence, so it may reflect a read error. The CDR3 extends 3 residues past the end of the read, so its final part is completed from the germline J gene. This sample stems from a study of T cell clonality in common variable immunodeficiency. Study-wide results and caveats: Common variable immunodeficiency TCR beta sequences reportedly had fewer deletions and N-nucleotide insertions.

The CDR3 is 14 residues long. Germline V gives CDR1 MNHEY, CDR2 SVGEGT. Measured with immunoSEQ multiplex PCR; TCRdb has only the in-frame clones, and not every one. This sample carries about 74,000 clones and no singletons, and around 0.87% goes to the top ten. The clonotype comes from a person between 18 and 69 years old in good health. This chain joins TRBV6-2 or TRBV6-3 and TRBJ2-7; D call uncertain. Input material: peripheral blood mononuclear cells. The CDR3 reads CTSTLPTSTHEQYF. The covered CDR3 bases are TGTACCAGCACCCTGCCCACATCAACCCACGAG.